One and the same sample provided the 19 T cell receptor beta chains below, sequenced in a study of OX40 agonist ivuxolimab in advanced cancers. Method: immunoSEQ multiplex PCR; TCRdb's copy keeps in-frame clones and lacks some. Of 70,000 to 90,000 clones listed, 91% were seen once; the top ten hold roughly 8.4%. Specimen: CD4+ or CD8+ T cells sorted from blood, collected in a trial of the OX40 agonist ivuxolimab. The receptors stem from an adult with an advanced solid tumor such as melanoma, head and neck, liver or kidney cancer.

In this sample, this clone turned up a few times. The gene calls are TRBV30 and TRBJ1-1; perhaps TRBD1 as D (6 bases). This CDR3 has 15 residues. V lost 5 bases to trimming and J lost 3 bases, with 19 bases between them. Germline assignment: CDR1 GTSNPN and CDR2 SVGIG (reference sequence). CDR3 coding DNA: TGTGCCTGGCTCCCTTTCCCCAGGGGTTACACTGAAGCTTTCTTT. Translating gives CAWLPFPRGYTEAFF.

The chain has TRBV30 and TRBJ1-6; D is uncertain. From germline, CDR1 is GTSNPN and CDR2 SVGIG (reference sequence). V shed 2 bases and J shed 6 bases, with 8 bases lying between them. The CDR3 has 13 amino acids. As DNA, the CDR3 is TGTGCCTGGAGTTTCGGCTTTAATTCACCCCTCCACTTT. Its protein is CAWSFGFNSPLHF.

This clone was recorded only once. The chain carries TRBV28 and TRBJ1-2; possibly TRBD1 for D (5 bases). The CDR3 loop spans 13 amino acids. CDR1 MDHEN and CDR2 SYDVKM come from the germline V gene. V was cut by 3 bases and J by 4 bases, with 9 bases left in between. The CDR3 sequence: CASSFGGSYGYTF. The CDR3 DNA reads TGTGCCAGCAGTTTTGGGGGTTCCTATGGCTACACCTTC.

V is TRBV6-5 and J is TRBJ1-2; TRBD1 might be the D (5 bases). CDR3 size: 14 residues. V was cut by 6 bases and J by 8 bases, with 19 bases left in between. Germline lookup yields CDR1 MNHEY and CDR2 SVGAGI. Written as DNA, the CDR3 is TGTGCCAGCAGCCAAGGGGCGGTCCCTGACGGCTACACCTTC. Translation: CASSQGAVPDGYTF.

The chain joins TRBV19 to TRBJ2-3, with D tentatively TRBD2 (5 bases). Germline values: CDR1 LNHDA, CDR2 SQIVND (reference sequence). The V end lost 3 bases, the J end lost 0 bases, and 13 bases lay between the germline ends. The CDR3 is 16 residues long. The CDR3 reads CASSILARASTDTQYF. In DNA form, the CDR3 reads TGTGCCAGTAGTATCCTAGCAAGAGCTAGCACAGATACGCAGTATTTT.

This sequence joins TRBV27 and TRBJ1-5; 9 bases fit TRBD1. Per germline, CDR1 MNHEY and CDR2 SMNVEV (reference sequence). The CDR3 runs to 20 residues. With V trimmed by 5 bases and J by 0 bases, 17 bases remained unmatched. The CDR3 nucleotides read TGTGCCAGCAGTCTCACGAGACAGGGGGTAAGGGAAGATAGCAATCAGCCCCAGCATTTT. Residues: CASSLTRQGVREDSNQPQHF.

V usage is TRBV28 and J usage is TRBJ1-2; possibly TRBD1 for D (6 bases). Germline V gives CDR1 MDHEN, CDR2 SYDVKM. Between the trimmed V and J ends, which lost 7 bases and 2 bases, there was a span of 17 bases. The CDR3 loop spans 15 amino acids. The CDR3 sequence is CASNNLGQKNYGYTF. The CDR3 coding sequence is TGTGCCAGCAACAACCTAGGACAGAAGAACTATGGCTACACCTTC.

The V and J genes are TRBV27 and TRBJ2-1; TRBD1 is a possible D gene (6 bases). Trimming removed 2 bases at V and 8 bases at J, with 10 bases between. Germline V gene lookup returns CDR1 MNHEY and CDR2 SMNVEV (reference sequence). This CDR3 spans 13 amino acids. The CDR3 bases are TGTGCCAGCAGTTTACAGGGGTTTTATGAGCAGTTCTTC. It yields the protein CASSLQGFYEQFF.

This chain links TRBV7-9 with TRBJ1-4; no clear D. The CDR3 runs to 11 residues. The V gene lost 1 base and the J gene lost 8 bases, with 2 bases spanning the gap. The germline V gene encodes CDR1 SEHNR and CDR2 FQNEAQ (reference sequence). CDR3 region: CASSLVEKLFF. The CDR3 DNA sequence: TGTGCCAGCAGCTTAGTAGAAAAACTGTTTTTT.

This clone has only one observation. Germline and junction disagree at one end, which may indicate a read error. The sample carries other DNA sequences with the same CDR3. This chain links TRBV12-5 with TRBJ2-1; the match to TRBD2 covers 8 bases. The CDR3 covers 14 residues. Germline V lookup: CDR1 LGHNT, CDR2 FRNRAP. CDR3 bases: TGTGCTAGTGCCGATAGCGGGAACTACAATGAACAGTTCTTC. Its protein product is CASADSGNYNEQFF.

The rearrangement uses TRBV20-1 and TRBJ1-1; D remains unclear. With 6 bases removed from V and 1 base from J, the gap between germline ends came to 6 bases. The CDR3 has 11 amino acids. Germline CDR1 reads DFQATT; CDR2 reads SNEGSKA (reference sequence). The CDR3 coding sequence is TGCAGTGCATCGGAGAACACTGAAGCTTTCTTT. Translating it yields CSASENTEAFF.

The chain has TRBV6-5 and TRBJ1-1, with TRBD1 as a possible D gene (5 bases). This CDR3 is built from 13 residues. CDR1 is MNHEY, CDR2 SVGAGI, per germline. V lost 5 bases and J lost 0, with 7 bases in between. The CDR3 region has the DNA TGTGCCAGCAGTAGACAGATGAACACTGAAGCTTTCTTT. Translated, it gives CASSRQMNTEAFF.

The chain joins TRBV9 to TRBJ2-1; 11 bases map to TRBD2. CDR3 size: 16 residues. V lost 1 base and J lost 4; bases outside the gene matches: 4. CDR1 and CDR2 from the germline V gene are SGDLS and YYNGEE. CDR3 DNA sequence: TGTGCCAGCAGCGTAACACTAGCGGGGGAATACAATGAGCAGTTCTTC. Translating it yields CASSVTLAGEYNEQFF. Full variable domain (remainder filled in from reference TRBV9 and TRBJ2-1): DSGVTQTPKHLITATGQRVTLRCSPRSGDLSVYWYQQSLDQGLQFLIQYYNGEERAKGNILERFSAQQFPDLHSELNLSSLELGDSALYFCASSVTLAGEYNEQFFGPGTRLTVL.

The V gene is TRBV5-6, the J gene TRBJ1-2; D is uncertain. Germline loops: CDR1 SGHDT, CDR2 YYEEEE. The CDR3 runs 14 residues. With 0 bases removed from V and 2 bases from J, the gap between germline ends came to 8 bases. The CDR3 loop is CASSLGWNNYGYTF. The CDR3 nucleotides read TGTGCCAGCAGCTTGGGGTGGAACAACTATGGCTACACCTTC.

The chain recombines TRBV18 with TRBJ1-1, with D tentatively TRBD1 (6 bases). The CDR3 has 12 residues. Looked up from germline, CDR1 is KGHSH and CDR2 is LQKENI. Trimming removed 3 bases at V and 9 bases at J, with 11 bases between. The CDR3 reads CASSPGTTQAFF. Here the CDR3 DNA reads TGTGCCAGCTCACCCGGGACAACACAAGCTTTCTTT.

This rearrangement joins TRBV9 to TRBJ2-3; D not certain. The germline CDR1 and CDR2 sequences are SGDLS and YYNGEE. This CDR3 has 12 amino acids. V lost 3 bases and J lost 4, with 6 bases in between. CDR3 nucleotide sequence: TGTGCCAGCAGCGCACCGTCAGATACGCAGTATTTT. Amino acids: CASSAPSDTQYF.

In nucleotides, the CDR3 is TGTGCCAGCAGCTTGGGGCCAGACTATGGCTACACCTTC. It codes for CASSLGPDYGYTF. The V call is TRBV5-5, the J call TRBJ1-2; no firm D call. CDR1 SGHKS and CDR2 YYEKEE come from the germline V gene (reference sequence). The CDR3 consists of 13 residues. Between the trimmed V and J ends, which lost 0 bases and 3 bases, there was a span of 6 bases.

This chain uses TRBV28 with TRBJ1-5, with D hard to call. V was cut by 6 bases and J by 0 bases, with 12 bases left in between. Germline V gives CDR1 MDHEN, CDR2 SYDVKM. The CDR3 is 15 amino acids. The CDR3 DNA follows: TGTGCCAGCAGCTGGACGGGAATTAGCAATCAGCCCCAGCATTTT. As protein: CASSWTGISNQPQHF.

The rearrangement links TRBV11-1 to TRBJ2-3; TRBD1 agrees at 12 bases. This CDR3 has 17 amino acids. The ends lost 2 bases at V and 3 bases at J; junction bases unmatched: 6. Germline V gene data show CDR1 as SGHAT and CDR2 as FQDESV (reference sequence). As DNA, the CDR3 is TGTGCCAGCAGCTTAAGGGACAGGGGGCTGGGGACAGATACGCAGTATTTT. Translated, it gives CASSLRDRGLGTDTQYF.